Below, 25 T cell receptor beta chains from the same sample are listed, as sequenced in a study of OX40 agonist ivuxolimab in advanced cancers. Library construction relied on the immunoSEQ multiplex PCR assay. TCRdb mirrors the immuneACCESS table, restricted to in-frame sequences. Some clones are absent from its copies; in checked studies, under half trace to an unresolved V gene, and the reason for the others is unknown. This sample holds around 40,000 clones; around three quarters were observed only once. The top ten clonotypes cover around 4% of the sample. Source: CD4+ or CD8+ T cells sorted from blood, taken in a trial of the OX40 agonist ivuxolimab. These TCRs come from an adult with an advanced solid tumor such as melanoma, head and neck, liver or kidney cancer.

This clone was seen only once. The gene calls are TRBV6-5 and TRBJ1-1; D uncertain. The V end was cut by 5 bases, the J end by 6 bases, with 13 bases between. CDR1 MNHEY and CDR2 SVGAGI come from the germline V gene. This CDR3 has 13 amino acids. CDR3 sequence (DNA): TGTGCCAGCAGTGTGGTGAGTTCGGCTGAAGCTTTCTTT. Protein sequence: CASSVVSSAEAFF.

This rearrangement joins TRBV30 to TRBJ1-6; no clear D. The CDR3 sequence is 14 residues long. V shed 2 bases and J shed 3 bases, with 8 bases lying between them. Germline CDR1 reads GTSNPN; CDR2 reads SVGIG (reference sequence). The CDR3 loop reads CAWSRRYYNSPLHF. DNA of the CDR3: TGTGCCTGGAGTCGGAGGTACTATAATTCACCCCTCCACTTT.

This sequence joins TRBV15 and TRBJ1-6; no reliable D call. CDR1 and CDR2 (germline): LNHNV, YYDKDF (reference sequence). V dropped 0 bases and J dropped 9 bases, with 12 bases sitting between them. The CDR3 covers 15 residues. As DNA, the CDR3 is TGTGCCACCAGCAGAGAGCGGGGAAGAAGTTCACCCCTCCACTTT. Amino acids: CATSRERGRSSPLHF.

This clone appeared a single time. The rearrangement links TRBV30 to TRBJ2-1; 11 bases map to TRBD2. Germline V gene lookup returns CDR1 GTSNPN and CDR2 SVGIG (reference sequence). J was trimmed by 6 bases and V by 0 bases; bases with no gene match: 7. The CDR3 sequence is 16 residues long. CDR3 protein: CAWSVGGLAESNEQFF. The CDR3 DNA follows: TGTGCCTGGAGTGTTGGGGGACTAGCGGAAAGCAATGAGCAGTTCTTC.

The V and J genes are TRBV10-3 and TRBJ1-3; TRBD1 matches 10 bases. This CDR3 spans 15 amino acids. Looked up from germline, CDR1 is ENHRY and CDR2 is SYGVKD. Trimming cost V 9 bases and J 0 bases; bases outside gene matches: 5. CDR3 sequence reads: CAIGTGDNSGNTIYF. The CDR3 DNA reads as TGTGCCATAGGGACAGGGGATAACTCTGGAAACACCATATATTTT.

The table lists this clone with a count of one. V gene TRBV12-5 combines with J gene TRBJ2-5, with 9 positions matching TRBD2. The junction had 13 bases not matched to a gene; V was cut back by 3 bases and J by 5 bases. Germline V gene data show CDR1 as LGHNT and CDR2 as FRNRAP. The CDR3 has 17 residues. Written as DNA, the CDR3 is TGTGCTAGTGGTTTTGGGGGGGCTAGCGGGACTCAGGAGACCCAGTACTTC. It encodes CASGFGGASGTQETQYF. Full variable domain (remainder filled in from reference TRBV12-5 and TRBJ2-5): DARVTQTPRHKVTEMGQEVTMRCQPILGHNTVFWYRQTMMQGLELLAYFRNRAPLDDSGMPKDRFSAEMPDATLATLKIQPSEPRDSAVYFCASGFGGASGTQETQYFGPGTRLLVL.

This chain links TRBV10-3 with TRBJ1-2; the D is unclear. Germline assignment: CDR1 ENHRY and CDR2 SYGVKD. V was clipped by 6 bases and J by 0 bases, with 11 bases between them. This CDR3 region has 14 residues. As DNA, the CDR3 is TGTGCCATCAGCGACGGTAGGACTAACTATGGCTACACCTTC. It codes for CAISDGRTNYGYTF.

CDR3 in DNA: TGCAGTGCTCCAAGGGGGGACATTCAGTACTTC. Encoded protein: CSAPRGDIQYF. The rearrangement joins TRBV20-1 to TRBJ2-4; D may be TRBD1 or TRBD2 (6 bases each). V shed 5 bases and J shed 8 bases, with 10 bases lying between them. There are 11 residues in the CDR3. CDR1 is DFQATT and CDR2 is SNEGSKA in the germline V gene (reference sequence).

This chain uses TRBV27 with TRBJ2-1; 10 positions match TRBD2. The CDR3 spans 17 residues. Trimming removed 3 bases from V and 3 bases from J; junction bases left unmatched: 8. Germline lookup yields CDR1 MNHEY and CDR2 SMNVEV (reference sequence). CDR3 sequence (DNA): TGTGCCAGCAGTTTCTCCCCGGGACTAGCGATCTACAATGAGCAGTTCTTC. As protein: CASSFSPGLAIYNEQFF.

V is TRBV7-3 and J is TRBJ2-3; D perhaps matches TRBD1 (5 bases). The CDR3 is 15 residues long. The germline gives CDR1 SGHTA, CDR2 FQGTGA. V dropped 3 bases and J dropped 1 base, with 11 bases sitting between them. This CDR3 is CASSFGAMGTDTQYF. CDR3 DNA: TGTGCCAGCAGCTTTGGGGCTATGGGCACAGATACGCAGTATTTT.

The genes are TRBV7-2 and TRBJ2-5; possible D gene TRBD1, 7 bases. The CDR3 extends over 19 amino acids. V was trimmed by 2 bases and J by 11 bases, leaving 33 bases between them. The V gene's germline CDR1 is SGHTA and CDR2 FQGNSA. CDR3 region: CASSLRGRDGFLWPAEQYF. The CDR3, as DNA: TGTGCCAGCAGCTTAAGGGGGCGGGACGGGTTCCTCTGGCCAGCGGAGCAGTACTTC.

This CDR3 is CASSESTGTLYNEQFF. DNA of the CDR3: TGCGCCAGCAGTGAGTCGACAGGTACTTTATACAATGAGCAGTTCTTC. The genes are TRBV10-1 and TRBJ2-1, with D possibly being TRBD1 (6 bases). CDR3 length: 16 residues. V lost 0 bases and J 4 bases, leaving 13 bases between the germline ends. Germline V CDR1 and CDR2: WNHNN, SYGVQD (reference sequence).

This clone was recorded a few times. The chain recombines TRBV7-2 with TRBJ1-3; D gene uncertain. Germline V gene lookup returns CDR1 SGHTA and CDR2 FQGNSA. The CDR3 totals 13 residues. Deletions cut 4 bases from V and 0 bases from J, with 4 bases between. CDR3 DNA sequence: TGTGCCAGCAGCTCTAACTCTGGAAACACCATATATTTT. Amino acid sequence: CASSSNSGNTIYF.

The J gene is TRBJ2-2, the V gene TRBV5-8; the match to TRBD1 covers 11 bases. This CDR3 contains 18 residues. Per the germline V gene, CDR1 is SGHTS and CDR2 is YDEGEE. Trimming removed 4 bases from V and 3 bases from J; junction bases left unmatched: 11. CDR3 loop: CASSPGTGGSLDTGELFF. The CDR3 DNA reads as TGTGCCAGCAGCCCCGGGACAGGGGGTTCTTTGGACACCGGGGAGCTGTTTTTT. Full variable domain (rest looked up from reference TRBV5-8 and TRBJ2-2): EAGVTQSPTHLIKTRGQQATLRCSPISGHTSVYWYQQALGLGLQFLLWYDEGEERNRGNFPPRFSGRQFPNYSSELNVNALELEDSALYLCASSPGTGGSLDTGELFFGEGSRLTVL.

The rearrangement links TRBV11-2 to TRBJ1-1; D is uncertain. Per the germline V gene, CDR1 is SGHAT and CDR2 is FQNNGV. With 5 bases removed from V and 8 bases from J, the gap between germline ends came to 15 bases. The CDR3 consists of 13 residues. The CDR3 DNA reads as TGTGCCAGCAGCCCGCCTGGGAGTGGCGAAGCTTTCTTT. As protein: CASSPPGSGEAFF.

The rearrangement joins TRBV10-3 to TRBJ1-2; D is undetermined. CDR3 length equals 13 residues. V was cut by 5 bases and J by 8 bases, with 15 bases left in between. CDR1 and CDR2 (germline): ENHRY, SYGVKD. The CDR3 protein is CAISTGTTGGYTF. The CDR3 coding sequence is TGTGCCATCAGTACCGGAACGACCGGGGGCTACACCTTC.

J is TRBJ2-1 and V is TRBV5-1; tentatively, D is TRBD1 (5 bases). Germline V gene data show CDR1 as SGHRS and CDR2 as YFSETQ. The CDR3 sequence is 14 residues long. Trimming cost V 0 bases and J 10 bases, with 14 bases left between them. The CDR3 loop is CASSLATEGVEQFF. In nucleotides, the CDR3 is TGCGCCAGCAGCTTGGCCACAGAAGGGGTCGAGCAGTTCTTC.

This chain uses TRBV5-4 with TRBJ1-4; possible D gene TRBD1, 5 bases. Germline V gene sequence: CDR1 SGHNT, CDR2 YYREEE (reference sequence). The CDR3 length is 15 residues. Trimming cost V 4 bases and J 5 bases, with 15 bases left between them. The CDR3 is CASSTRTPGNEKLFF. As DNA, the CDR3 is TGTGCCAGCAGCACCAGGACACCGGGAAATGAAAAACTGTTTTTT.

The rearrangement joins TRBV9 to TRBJ2-7, with TRBD2 matching 10 bases. CDR3 length equals 15 residues. Germline CDR1 and CDR2: SGDLS and YYNGEE. V gave up 2 bases and J gave up 7 bases; unmatched junction bases: 9. Here the CDR3 reads CASSVDTSGIGEQYF. The CDR3 DNA is TGTGCCAGCAGCGTGGACACTAGCGGGATCGGGGAGCAGTACTTC.

The chain has TRBV5-1 and TRBJ1-3; TRBD1 is a possible D gene (5 bases). The CDR3 length is 12 residues. V was trimmed by 3 bases and J by 15 bases, leaving 16 bases between them. Germline loops: CDR1 SGHRS, CDR2 YFSETQ. CDR3 DNA: TGCGCCAGCAGCTGGGAGGACACCGCCCGATATTTT. Protein sequence: CASSWEDTARYF.

The V call is TRBV14, the J call TRBJ2-4; 7 bases map to TRBD2. Trimming cost V 1 base and J 7 bases; bases outside gene matches: 4. This CDR3 has 14 amino acids. Germline CDR1 and CDR2: SGHDN and FVKESK. This CDR3 is CASSQGWGGNIQYF. Here the CDR3 DNA reads TGTGCCAGCAGCCAAGGTTGGGGAGGGAACATTCAGTACTTC.

The chain is built from TRBV11-2 and TRBJ2-7, with 10 bases identical to TRBD1. CDR1 is SGHAT, CDR2 FQNNGV, per germline. The CDR3 runs 14 residues. V shed 3 bases, J shed 5 bases, and the junction held 4 bases outside the gene matches. The CDR3 coding sequence is TGTGCCAGCAGCTTGGACAGGGGGTCTGACGAGCAGTACTTC. Encoded protein: CASSLDRGSDEQYF.

The J gene is TRBJ2-3, the V gene TRBV12-1; the D call TRBD1 from the table was never checked on the DNA. TRBV12-1 is assigned pseudogene status. This CDR3 comprises 12 residues. In nucleotides, the CDR3 is TGTGCCAGCAGCCCAGTCAGTTATACGCAGTATTTT. It specifies CASSPVSYTQYF.

V is TRBV27 and J is TRBJ2-7, with D unclear. Trimming stripped 0 bases from V and 4 bases from J, with 13 bases between. Germline V gene sequence: CDR1 MNHEY, CDR2 SMNVEV (reference sequence). The CDR3 runs to 15 residues. CDR3 nucleotide sequence: TGTGCCAGCAGTTTATCCGGCGGAATATTTTACGAGCAGTACTTC. Amino acids: CASSLSGGIFYEQYF.

The chain is built from TRBV29-1 and TRBJ1-1, with D maybe TRBD1 (6 bases). Between the trimmed V and J ends, which lost 6 bases and 3 bases, there was a span of 11 bases. CDR3 length: 12 residues. The V gene's germline CDR1 is SQVTM and CDR2 ANQGSEA. CDR3: CSVQGRDTEAFF. CDR3 coding DNA: TGCAGCGTACAGGGTAGGGACACTGAAGCTTTCTTT.